This T cell receptor beta chain was sequenced for a study of identifying expanded T cells in peripheral blood. No infections or other immune events were documented during collection. Clones were sequenced by immunoSEQ multiplex PCR, and TCRdb holds only the in-frame ones, with some missing. Of tens of thousands of clones listed, roughly 90% are singletons. With 5 bases removed from V and 3 bases from J, the gap between germline ends came to 14 bases. The V gene's germline CDR1 is SEHNR and CDR2 FQNEAQ (reference sequence). This CDR3 spans 15 amino acids. The clonotype comes from a person aged 18 to 75 in good health. The specimen sequenced was blood. J is TRBJ2-1 and V is TRBV7-9; no clear D gene. In DNA form, the CDR3 reads TGTGCCAGCAGCCCATTATTGGAACACTACAATGAGCAGTTCTTC. This translates into CASSPLLEHYNEQFF.